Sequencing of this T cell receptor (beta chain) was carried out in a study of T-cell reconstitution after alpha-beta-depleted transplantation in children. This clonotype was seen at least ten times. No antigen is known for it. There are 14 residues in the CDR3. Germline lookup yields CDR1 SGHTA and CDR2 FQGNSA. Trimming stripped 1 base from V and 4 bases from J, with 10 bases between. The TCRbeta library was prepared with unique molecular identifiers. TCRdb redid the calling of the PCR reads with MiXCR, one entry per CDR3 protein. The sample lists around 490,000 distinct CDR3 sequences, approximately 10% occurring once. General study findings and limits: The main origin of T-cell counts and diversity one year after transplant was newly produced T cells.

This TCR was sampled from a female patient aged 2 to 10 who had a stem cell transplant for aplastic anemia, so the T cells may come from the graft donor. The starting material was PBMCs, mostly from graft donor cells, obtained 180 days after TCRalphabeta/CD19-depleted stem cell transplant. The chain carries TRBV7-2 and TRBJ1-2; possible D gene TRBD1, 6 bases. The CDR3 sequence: CASSLVRGGYGYTF. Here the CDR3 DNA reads TGTGCCAGCAGCTTAGTCAGGGGAGGCTATGGCTACACCTTC.